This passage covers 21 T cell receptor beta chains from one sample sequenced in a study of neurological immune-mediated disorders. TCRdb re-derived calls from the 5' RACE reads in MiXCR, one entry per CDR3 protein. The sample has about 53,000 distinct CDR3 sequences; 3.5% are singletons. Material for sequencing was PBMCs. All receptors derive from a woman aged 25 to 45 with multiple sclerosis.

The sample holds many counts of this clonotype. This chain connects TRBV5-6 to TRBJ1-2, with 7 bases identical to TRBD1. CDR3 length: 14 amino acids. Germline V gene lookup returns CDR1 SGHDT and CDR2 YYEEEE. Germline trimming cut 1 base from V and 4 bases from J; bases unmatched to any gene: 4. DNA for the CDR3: TGTGCCAGCAGCTTGATACAGGGGACCTATGGCTACACCTTC. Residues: CASSLIQGTYGYTF.

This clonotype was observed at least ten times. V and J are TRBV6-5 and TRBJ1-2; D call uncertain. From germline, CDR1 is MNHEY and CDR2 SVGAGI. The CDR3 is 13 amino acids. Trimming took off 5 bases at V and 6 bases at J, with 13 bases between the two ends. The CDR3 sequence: CASSTRPVNGYTF. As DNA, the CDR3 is TGTGCCAGCAGTACCCGCCCTGTGAATGGCTACACCTTC.

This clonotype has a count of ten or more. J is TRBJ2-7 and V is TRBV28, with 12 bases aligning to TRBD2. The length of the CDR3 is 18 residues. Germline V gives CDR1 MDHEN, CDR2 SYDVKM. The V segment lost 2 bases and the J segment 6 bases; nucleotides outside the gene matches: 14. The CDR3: CASSLIRPGLAGYFEQYF. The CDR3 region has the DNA TGTGCCAGCAGTTTAATTAGGCCCGGACTAGCGGGATATTTCGAGCAGTACTTC. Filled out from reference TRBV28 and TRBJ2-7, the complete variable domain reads DVKVTQSSRYLVKRTGEKVFLECVQDMDHENMFWYRQDPGLGLRLIYFSYDVKMKEKGDIPEGYSVSREKKERFSLILESASTNQTSMYLCASSLIRPGLAGYFEQYFGPGTRLTVT.

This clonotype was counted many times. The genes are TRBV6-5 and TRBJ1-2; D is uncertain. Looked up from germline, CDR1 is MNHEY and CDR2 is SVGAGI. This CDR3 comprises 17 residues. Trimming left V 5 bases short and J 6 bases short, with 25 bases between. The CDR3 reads CASSQRSGSRSGNGYTF. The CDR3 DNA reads TGTGCCAGCAGTCAAAGAAGCGGCTCCAGAAGCGGAAATGGCTACACCTTC.

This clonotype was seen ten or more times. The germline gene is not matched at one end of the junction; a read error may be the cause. This CDR3 reads CATSLGGTDTQYF. The CDR3 DNA reads TGTGCCACCAGCCTGGGGGGCACGGATACGCAGTATTTT. The V call is TRBV15, the J call TRBJ2-3; the D gene could be TRBD1 or TRBD2 (6 bases each). The CDR3 contains 13 residues. Germline V gene data show CDR1 as LNHNV and CDR2 as YYDKDF (reference sequence).

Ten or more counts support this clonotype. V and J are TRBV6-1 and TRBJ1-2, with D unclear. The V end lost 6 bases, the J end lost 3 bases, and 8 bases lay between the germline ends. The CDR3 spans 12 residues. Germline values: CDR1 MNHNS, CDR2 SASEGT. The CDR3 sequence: CASSGWDYGYTF. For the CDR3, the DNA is TGTGCCAGCAGCGGGTGGGACTATGGCTACACCTTC.

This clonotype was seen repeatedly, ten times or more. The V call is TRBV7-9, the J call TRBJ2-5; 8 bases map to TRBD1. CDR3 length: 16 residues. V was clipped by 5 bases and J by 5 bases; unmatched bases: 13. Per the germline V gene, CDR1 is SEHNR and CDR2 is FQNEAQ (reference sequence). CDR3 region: CASSPPGGQARETQYF. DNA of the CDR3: TGTGCCAGCAGCCCCCCCGGGGGACAGGCGAGGGAGACCCAGTACTTC.

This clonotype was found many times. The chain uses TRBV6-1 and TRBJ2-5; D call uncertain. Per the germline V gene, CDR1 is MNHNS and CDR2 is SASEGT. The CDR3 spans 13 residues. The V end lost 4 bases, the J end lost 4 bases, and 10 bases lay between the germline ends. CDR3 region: CASSVRIGETQYF. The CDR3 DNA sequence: TGTGCCAGCAGTGTTCGGATCGGAGAGACCCAGTACTTC.

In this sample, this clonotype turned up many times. In nucleotides, the CDR3 is TGCAGTGCTAGAGTGGGGAACTATGGCTACACCTTC. It is translated as CSARVGNYGYTF. J is TRBJ1-2 and V is TRBV20-1; D gene ambiguous. There are 12 residues in the CDR3. CDR1 is DFQATT and CDR2 is SNEGSKA in the germline V gene (reference sequence). The ends were cut back, 1 base at V and 2 bases at J, with 5 bases in the middle.

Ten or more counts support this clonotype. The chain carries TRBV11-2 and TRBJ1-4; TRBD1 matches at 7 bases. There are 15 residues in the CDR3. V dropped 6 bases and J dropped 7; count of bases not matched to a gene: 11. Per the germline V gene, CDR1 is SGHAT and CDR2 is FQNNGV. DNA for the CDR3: TGTGCCAGCAGTCAGACAGGGATGAGGGGTGAAAAACTGTTTTTT. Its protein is CASSQTGMRGEKLFF. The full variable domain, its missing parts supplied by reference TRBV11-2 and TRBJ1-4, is EAGVAQSPRYKIIEKRQSVAFWCNPISGHATLYWYQQILGQGPKLLIQFQNNGVVDDSQLPKDRFSAERLKGVDSTLKIQPAKLEDSAVYLCASSQTGMRGEKLFFGSGTQLSVL.

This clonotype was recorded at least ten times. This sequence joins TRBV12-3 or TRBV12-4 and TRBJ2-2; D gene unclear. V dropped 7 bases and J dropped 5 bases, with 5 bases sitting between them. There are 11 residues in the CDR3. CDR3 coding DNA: TGTGCCAGCACCTTTACCGGGGAGCTGTTTTTT. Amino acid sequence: CASTFTGELFF.

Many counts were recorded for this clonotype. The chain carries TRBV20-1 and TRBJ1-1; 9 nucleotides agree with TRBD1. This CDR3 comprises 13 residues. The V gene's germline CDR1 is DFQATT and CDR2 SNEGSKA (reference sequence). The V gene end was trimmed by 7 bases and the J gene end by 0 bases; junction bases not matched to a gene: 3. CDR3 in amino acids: CSVGTGMNTEAFF. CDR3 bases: TGCAGTGTTGGGACAGGGATGAACACTGAAGCTTTCTTT.

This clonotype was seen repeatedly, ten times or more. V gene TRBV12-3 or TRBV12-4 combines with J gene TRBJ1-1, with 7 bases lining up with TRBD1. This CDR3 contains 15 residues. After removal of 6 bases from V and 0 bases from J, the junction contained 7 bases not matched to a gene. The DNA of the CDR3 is TGTGCCAGCAGCCCGGGACAGCCCTTGAACACTGAAGCTTTCTTT. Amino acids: CASSPGQPLNTEAFF.

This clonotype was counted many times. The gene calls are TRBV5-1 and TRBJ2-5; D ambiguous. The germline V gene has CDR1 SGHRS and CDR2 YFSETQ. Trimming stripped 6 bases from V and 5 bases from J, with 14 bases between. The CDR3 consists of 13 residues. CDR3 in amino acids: CASTRDQLETQYF. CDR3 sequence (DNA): TGCGCCAGCACTCGAGACCAATTGGAGACCCAGTACTTC.

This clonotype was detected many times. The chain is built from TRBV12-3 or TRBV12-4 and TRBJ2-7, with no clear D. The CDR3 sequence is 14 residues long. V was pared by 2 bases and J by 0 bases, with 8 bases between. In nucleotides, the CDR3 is TGTGCCAGCAGTTTATCTGGAACCTCCTACGAGCAGTACTTC. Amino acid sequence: CASSLSGTSYEQYF.

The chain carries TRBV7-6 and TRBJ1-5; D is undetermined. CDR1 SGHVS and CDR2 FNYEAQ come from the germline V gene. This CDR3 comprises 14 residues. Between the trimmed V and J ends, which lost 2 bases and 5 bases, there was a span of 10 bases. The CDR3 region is CASSLRPAHQPQHF. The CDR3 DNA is TGTGCCAGCAGCTTAAGGCCAGCCCATCAGCCCCAGCATTTT.

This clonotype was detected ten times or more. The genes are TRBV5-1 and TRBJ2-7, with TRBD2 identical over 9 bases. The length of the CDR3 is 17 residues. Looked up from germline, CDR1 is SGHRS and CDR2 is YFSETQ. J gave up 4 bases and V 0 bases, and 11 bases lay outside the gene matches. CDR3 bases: TGCGCCAGCAGCTTGGGAGGCCTAGCGGGGAGAAGGTACGAGCAGTACTTC. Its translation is CASSLGGLAGRRYEQYF.

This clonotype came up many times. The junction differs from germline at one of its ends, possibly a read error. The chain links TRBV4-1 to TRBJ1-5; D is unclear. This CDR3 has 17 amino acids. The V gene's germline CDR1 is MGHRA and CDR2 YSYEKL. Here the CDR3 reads CASSQEPPPGSNQPQNF. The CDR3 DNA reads TGCGCCAGCAGCCAAGAACCCCCCCCTGGTAGCAATCAGCCCCAGAATTTT.

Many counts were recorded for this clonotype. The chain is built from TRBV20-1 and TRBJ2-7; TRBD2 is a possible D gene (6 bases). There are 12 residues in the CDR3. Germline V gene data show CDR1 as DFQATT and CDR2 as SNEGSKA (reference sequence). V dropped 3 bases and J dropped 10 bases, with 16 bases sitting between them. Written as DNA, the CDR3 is TGCAGTGCTAGGGCGATACCTAGCGCACAGTACTTC. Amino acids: CSARAIPSAQYF.

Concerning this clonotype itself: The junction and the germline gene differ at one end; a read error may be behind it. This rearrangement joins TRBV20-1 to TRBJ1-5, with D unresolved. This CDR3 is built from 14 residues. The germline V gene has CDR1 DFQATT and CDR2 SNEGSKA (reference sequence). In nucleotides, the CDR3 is TGCAGTGCTAGTCCATGCGGCCGGTTTGGGCCCCAGAATTTT. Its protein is CSASPCGRFGPQNF.

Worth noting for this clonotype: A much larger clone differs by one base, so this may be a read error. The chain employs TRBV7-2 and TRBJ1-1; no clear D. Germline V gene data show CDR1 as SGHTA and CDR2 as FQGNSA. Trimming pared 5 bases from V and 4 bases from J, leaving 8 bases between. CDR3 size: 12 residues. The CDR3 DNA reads TGTGCCAGCAGCACCAGATCCACTGAAGCTTTCTTT. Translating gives CASSTRSTEAFF.